This T cell receptor (beta chain) appears in the sequencing data of a study of regulatory T cells in long-lasting Graves disease. Construction of TCR beta libraries relied on iRepertoire HTBI primers and on Arm-PCR targeting CDR3 regions. TCRdb redid the calling of the multiplex PCR reads with MiXCR, one entry per CDR3 protein. Of 300,000 to 500,000 distinct CDR3 sequences in the sample, 20% to 25% were seen once. Time point described: persistent/refractory GD, antithyroid drugs over 5 years with positive TRAb. Extracted RNA from PBMCs served as the source of the TCR library. A note on this clonotype: Antigen: not known.

The study, taken as a whole, reports: Newly diagnosed disease favored TRBV20-1 and TRBJ2-1 over persistent disease.

Trimming removed 10 bases from V and 4 bases from J; junction bases left unmatched: 12. The CDR3 covers 14 residues. Germline V lookup: CDR1 ENHRY, CDR2 SYGVKD. This sequence was found in a female donor with Graves disease. The rearrangement uses TRBV10-3 and TRBJ2-5; 7 bases are a match to TRBD1. The sequencing here drew on peripheral blood mononuclear cells (PBMCs), taken when the disease was refractory, from a patient treated with antithyroid drugs. The CDR3 loop reads CASKPGQNPETQYF. CDR3 bases: TGTGCCAGCAAACCGGGACAGAATCCAGAGACCCAGTACTTC.